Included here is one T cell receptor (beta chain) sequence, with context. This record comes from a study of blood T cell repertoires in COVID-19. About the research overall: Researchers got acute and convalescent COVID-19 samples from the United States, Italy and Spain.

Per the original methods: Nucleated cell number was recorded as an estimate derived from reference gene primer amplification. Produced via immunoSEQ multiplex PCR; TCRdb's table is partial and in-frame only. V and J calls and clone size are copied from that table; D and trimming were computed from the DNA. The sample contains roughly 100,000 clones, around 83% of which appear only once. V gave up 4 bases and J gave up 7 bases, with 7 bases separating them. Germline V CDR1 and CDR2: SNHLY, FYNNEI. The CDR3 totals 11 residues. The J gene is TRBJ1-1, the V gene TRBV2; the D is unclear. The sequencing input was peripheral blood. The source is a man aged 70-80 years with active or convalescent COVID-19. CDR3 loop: CASSAPGEAFF. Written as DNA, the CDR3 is TGTGCCAGCAGTGCCCCAGGTGAAGCTTTCTTT.